These T cell receptor beta chains were read from a single sample in a study of shared clonotypes between healthy human individuals. Sequencing was performed with immunoSEQ multiplex PCR; in TCRdb, only in-frame clones are kept and a portion is missing. The sample carries around 980,000 clones, approximately 80% recorded once. Sequenced: memory CD4+ T cells from PBMCs. The source is a man aged 18 to 29 in good health. Some clones in this sample may be carry-over from other donors' samples. Each CDR3 is given with its conserved first and last residue. Fields, in order: V gene, J gene, D gene, clone size, CDR3 protein, CDR3 DNA. The D gene is left open where the match is weak. Size is stated for part of the rows, as once, few or many counts, or as a class when the clone is expanded.

TRBV5-5	TRBJ1-1	TRBD1	NA	CASNLWTGPSTEAFF	TGTGCCAGCAACCTTTGGACAGGCCCGAGCACTGAAGCTTTCTTT
TRBV4-3	TRBJ2-7	NA	NA	CASSQEAGTSYEQYF	TGCGCCAGCAGCCAAGAGGCTGGGACCTCCTACGAGCAGTACTTC
TRBV6-1	TRBJ1-1	NA	NA	CASSDGIYTEAFF	TGTGCCAGCAGTGACGGCATCTACACTGAAGCTTTCTTT
TRBV7-9	TRBJ2-5	NA	once	CASSPLDGGETQYF	TGTGCCAGCAGCCCTCTTGACGGTGGGGAGACCCAGTACTTC
TRBV7-2	TRBJ1-4	NA	NA	CASSLGARQPNEKLFF	TGTGCCAGCAGCTTAGGGGCCCGACAGCCTAATGAAAAACTGTTTTTT
TRBV10-1	TRBJ1-1	NA	few	CASSGTLGTEAFF	TGCGCCAGCAGTGGGACACTGGGGACTGAAGCTTTCTTT
TRBV29-1	TRBJ2-6	NA	NA	CSVAAGRAPGANVLTF	TGCAGCGTTGCGGCGGGGCGGGCCCCTGGGGCCAACGTCCTGACTTTC
TRBV5-1	TRBJ2-3	NA	NA	CASSDLSGSTDTQYF	TGCGCCAGCAGCGACCTCAGCGGGAGCACAGATACGCAGTATTTT
TRBV27	TRBJ2-3	TRBD1	few	CASGTGFTDTQYF	TGTGCCAGCGGGACAGGGTTCACAGATACGCAGTATTTT
TRBV7-9	TRBJ2-7	NA	NA	CASSPGAGNYYEQYF	TGTGCCAGCAGCCCCGGGGCAGGGAACTACTACGAGCAGTACTTC
TRBV18	TRBJ2-2	TRBD1	NA	CASSPTRDRVLDTGELFF	TGTGCCAGCTCACCCACCCGGGACAGGGTCCTCGACACCGGGGAGCTGTTTTTT
TRBV28	TRBJ1-1	NA	NA	CASSSFLLLAFF	TGTGCCAGCAGTTCTTTTCTACTACTGGCTTTCTTT
TRBV6-1	TRBJ1-5	TRBD1	NA	CASSAQTGTGLNQPQHF	TGTGCCAGCAGTGCCCAGACAGGGACTGGACTCAATCAGCCCCAGCATTTT
TRBV18	TRBJ1-2	NA	NA	CASSRIGGATF	TGTGCCAGCTCCCGTATCGGGGGGGCCACCTTC
TRBV18	TRBJ2-2	NA	NA	CASSQGVNTNTGELFF	TGTGCCAGCTCACAGGGGGTAAACACGAACACCGGGGAGCTGTTTTTT